This TCR beta chain was sequenced during a study of T-cell memory formation after mild COVID-19. TCRdb reprocessed the 5' RACE reads via MiXCR and lists one record per CDR3 protein. This table holds over 500,000 distinct CDR3 sequences, roughly 17% found once. This clonotype turned up a few times. This TCR derives from an adult woman who had mild COVID-19 (a few samples of this study predate the infection). Cell type and time point are not known. The sample was PBMCs or a T cell subset sorted from them (not recorded which).

Written as DNA, the CDR3 is TGCGCCAGCAGCCAACGGAGTATCGACGAGCAGTACTTC. Translation gives CASSQRSIDEQYF. The chain couples TRBV5-1 to TRBJ2-7; D ambiguous. From germline, CDR1 is SGHRS and CDR2 YFSETQ. Trimming took off 4 bases at V and 5 bases at J, with 13 bases between the two ends. The CDR3 extends over 13 amino acids.